In this sample, the clone carrying this T cell receptor beta chain turned up once. These data belong to a study of blood T cell repertoires in COVID-19. The overall study: Some COVID-19 samples were acute and others convalescent; all came from the United States, Italy and Spain. T cells, B-cell-depleted T cells, or PBMCs supplied cDNA or gDNA.

The V end was cut by 4 bases, the J end by 6 bases, with 6 bases between. The CDR3 loop spans 11 amino acids. The V gene's germline CDR1 is SNHLY and CDR2 FYNNEI. As processed by the authors: Using reference gene primer amplification, nucleated cell counts were estimated. The data were produced by immunoSEQ multiplex PCR, yet TCRdb's version contains in-frame clones alone and is incomplete. The V and J calls and clone size are taken from that table; D and trimming were inferred from the DNA. The table records approximately 75,000 clones, 75% to 85% of them present only once. The sequencing sample was made of peripheral blood. The chain links TRBV2 to TRBJ2-5; no clear D. The receptor was derived from a woman aged 45-59 years with acute or convalescent COVID-19. The CDR3 sequence is CASSGKQTQYF. The DNA of the CDR3 is TGTGCCAGCAGTGGAAAGCAGACCCAGTACTTC.